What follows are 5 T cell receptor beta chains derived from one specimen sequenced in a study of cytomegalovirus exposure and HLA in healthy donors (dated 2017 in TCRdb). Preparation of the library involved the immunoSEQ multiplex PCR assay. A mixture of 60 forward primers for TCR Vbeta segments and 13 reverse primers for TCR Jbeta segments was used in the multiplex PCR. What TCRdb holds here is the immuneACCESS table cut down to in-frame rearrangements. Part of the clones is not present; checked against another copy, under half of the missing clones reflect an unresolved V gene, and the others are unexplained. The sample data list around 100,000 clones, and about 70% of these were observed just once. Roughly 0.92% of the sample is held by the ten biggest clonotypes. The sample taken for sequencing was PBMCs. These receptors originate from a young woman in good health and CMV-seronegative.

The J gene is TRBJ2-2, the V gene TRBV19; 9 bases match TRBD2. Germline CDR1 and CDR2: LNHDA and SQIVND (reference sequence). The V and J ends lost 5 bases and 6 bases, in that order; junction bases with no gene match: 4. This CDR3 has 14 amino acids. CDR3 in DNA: TGTGCCAGTAGTCCGGGACTAGCCCCCGGGGAGCTGTTTTTT. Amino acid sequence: CASSPGLAPGELFF.

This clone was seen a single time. In nucleotides, the CDR3 is TGTGCCAGACTCGAGAACACTGAAGCTTTCTTT. It translates to CARLENTEAFF. This chain connects TRBV30 to TRBJ1-1, with D hard to call. The CDR3 consists of 11 residues. Germline V gene lookup returns CDR1 GTSNPN and CDR2 SVGIG (reference sequence). Trimming took 8 bases from V and 1 from J, leaving 8 bases between them.

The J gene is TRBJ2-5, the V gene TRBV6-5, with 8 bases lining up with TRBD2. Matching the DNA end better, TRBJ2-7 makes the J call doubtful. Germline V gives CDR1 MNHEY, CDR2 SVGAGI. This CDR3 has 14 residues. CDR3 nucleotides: TGTGCCAGCAGTTACGGTCTAGCGGGCCACGAGCAGTACTTC. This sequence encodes CASSYGLAGHEQYF.

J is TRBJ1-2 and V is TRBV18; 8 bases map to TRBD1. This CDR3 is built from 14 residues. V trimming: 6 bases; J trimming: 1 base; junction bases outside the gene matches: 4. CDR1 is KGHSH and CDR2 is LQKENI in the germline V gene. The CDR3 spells CASSPTGVNYGYTF. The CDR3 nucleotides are TGTGCCAGCTCCCCGACAGGGGTTAACTATGGCTACACCTTC.

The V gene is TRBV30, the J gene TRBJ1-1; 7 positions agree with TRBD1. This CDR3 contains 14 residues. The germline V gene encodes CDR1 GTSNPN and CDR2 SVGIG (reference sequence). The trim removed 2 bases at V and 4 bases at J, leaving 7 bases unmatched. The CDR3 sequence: CAWSKETGITEAFF. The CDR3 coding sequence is TGTGCCTGGAGTAAGGAGACAGGGATCACTGAAGCTTTCTTT.